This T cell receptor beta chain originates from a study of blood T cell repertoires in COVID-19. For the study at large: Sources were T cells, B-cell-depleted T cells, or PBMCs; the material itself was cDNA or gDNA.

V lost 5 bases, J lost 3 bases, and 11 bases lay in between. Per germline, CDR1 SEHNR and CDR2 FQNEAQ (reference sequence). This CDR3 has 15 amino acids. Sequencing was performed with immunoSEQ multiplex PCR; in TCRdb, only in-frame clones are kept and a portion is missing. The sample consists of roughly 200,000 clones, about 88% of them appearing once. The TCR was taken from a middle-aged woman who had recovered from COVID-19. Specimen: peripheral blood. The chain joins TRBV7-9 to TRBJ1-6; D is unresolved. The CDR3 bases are TGTGCCAGCAGCCGTAGGGAGGGCTATAATTCACCCCTCCACTTT. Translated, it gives CASSRREGYNSPLHF. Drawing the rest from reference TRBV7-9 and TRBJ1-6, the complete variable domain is DTGVSQNPRHKITKRGQNVTFRCDPISEHNRLYWYRQTLGQGPEFLTYFQNEAQLEKSRLLSDRFSAERPKGSFSTLEIQRTEQGDSAMYLCASSRREGYNSPLHFGNGTRLTVT.